Sequencing of this T cell receptor (beta chain) was carried out in a study of blood T cells in healthy people across ages. Comments on this clonotype: Antigen unknown.

Study results and limitations: A greater number of naive CD4+ cells and higher diversity distinguished long-lived donors from aged donors.

A second roughly 7 to 11 cycle PCR used barcoded and J-beta primers. Carrying 12 random nucleotides, a template-switch adaptor labeled each individual cDNA molecule. TCRdb called the 5' RACE reads again in MiXCR, with one record for every CDR3 protein. The sample holds over 600,000 distinct CDR3 sequences, approximately 60% seen once. Germline values: CDR1 SGHAT, CDR2 FQNNGV. The CDR3 loop spans 15 amino acids. Trimming removed 6 bases from V and 2 bases from J; junction bases left unmatched: 6. Source material: blood. The source is a man aged 35 to 55 in good health. The chain combines TRBV11-2 with TRBJ1-2, with 10 bases that match TRBD1. CDR3 sequence (DNA): TGTGCCAGCAGGGAGGGACAGGGGTCGAACTATGGCTACACCTTC. Encoded protein: CASREGQGSNYGYTF. Using reference TRBV11-2 and TRBJ1-2 for the parts outside the CDR3, the full variable domain is EAGVAQSPRYKIIEKRQSVAFWCNPISGHATLYWYQQILGQGPKLLIQFQNNGVVDDSQLPKDRFSAERLKGVDSTLKIQPAKLEDSAVYLCASREGQGSNYGYTFGSGTRLTVV.